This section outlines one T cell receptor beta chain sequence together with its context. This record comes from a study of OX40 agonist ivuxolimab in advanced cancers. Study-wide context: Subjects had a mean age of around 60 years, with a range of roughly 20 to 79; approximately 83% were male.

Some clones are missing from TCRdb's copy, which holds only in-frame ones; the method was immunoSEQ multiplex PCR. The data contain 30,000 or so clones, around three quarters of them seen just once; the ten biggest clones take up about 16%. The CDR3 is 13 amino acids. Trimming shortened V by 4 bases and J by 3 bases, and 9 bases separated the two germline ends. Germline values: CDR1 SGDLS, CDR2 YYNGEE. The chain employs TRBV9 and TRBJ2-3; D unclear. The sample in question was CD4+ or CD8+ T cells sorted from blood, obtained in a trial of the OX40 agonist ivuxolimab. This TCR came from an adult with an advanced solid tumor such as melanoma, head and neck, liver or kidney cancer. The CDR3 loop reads CASSLWGTDTQYF. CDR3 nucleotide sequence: TGTGCCAGCAGCCTATGGGGTACAGATACGCAGTATTTT.